This entry concerns a single TCR beta chain. What this receptor recognizes is not known. No qualities accompany the bases; no much larger clone lies one base away. The sample originates from a study of PD-1 blockade in classical Hodgkin lymphoma (dated by TCRdb to about 2020). Background for the entire study: Nivolumab dosing was 3 mg/kg intravenously every 2 weeks, continuing until either disease progression or unacceptable toxicity. A peripheral blood immune signature of response to PD-1 blockade in classical Hodgkin lymphoma was defined using TCR beta sequencing and CyTOF.

Results the study describes overall, beyond this receptor: Baseline diversity similar to that of newly diagnosed patients was observed in trial patients achieving complete response, whereas significantly lower diversity was observed in partial responders and progressors. Baseline TCR diversity was reported as lower in newly diagnosed patients than in healthy donors, and lower still in relapsed/refractory patients. Diversity was lower in patients who began nivolumab less than 1 year after ASCT, so these patients were left out of later analyses to avoid confounding by immune reconstitution. CD4+ but not CD8+ TCR diversity rose significantly by C4D1 (p=0.0027 vs p=0.16), most apparent in complete responders (p=0.02). The study was restricted to a single clinical trial cohort, and the causes of repertoire differences, possibly disease activity or prior therapy, were left undefined.

Genomic DNA was extracted with the Qiagen DNeasy kit from unsorted PBMCs and from negatively selected CD4+ and CD8+ fractions. TCR beta CDR3 regions were subjected to amplification by immunoSEQ multiplex PCR with primers that anneal to V and J segments. Amplification bias was minimized using a synthetic immune receptor repertoire, and residual bias was removed computationally after sequencing. Turning to the authors' computational methods: Repertoire diversity was quantified as the Shannon entropy index using custom Python scripts. The unsorted, CD4+ and CD8+ repertoires were each analyzed separately, with the exception of combined analyses, where CD4+ and CD8+ sequences were merged in silico. Clonal expansion was defined as at least a 2-fold frequency increase after treatment relative to C1D1, with a pseudocount of 0.5 for undetected baseline clones. Singleton clones were defined as clones with 0 or 1 copy at C1D1, and non-singleton clones were defined as clones with 2 or more copies. Clones expanded in unsorted samples were assigned a CD4+, CD8+ or unknown annotation through matching of protein sequences in sorted samples from the same patient. Wilcoxon tests were applied to paired samples to test diversity changes from C1D1 to C4D1. The immuneACCESS repertoire file appears here via TCRdb, limited to in-frame rearrangements. These files lack a portion of the clones; in checked studies, under half of the deficit traces to unresolved V genes, and the cause of the others is not known. V, J and clone size reflect that table, while D and trimming were determined from the DNA. The sample table records around 45,000 clones; roughly 90% of these occur just once. About 9% of the sample is in the top ten clones.

This sample's time point label indicates: cycle 1 day 1 (C1D1), immediately before nivolumab initiation. Every trial patient had relapsed after autologous stem cell transplantation, and cohorts A, B and C differed in prior brentuximab vedotin exposure. A total of around 60 patients with relapsed/refractory classical Hodgkin lymphoma made up the trial cohort, and each patient's best overall response was complete response, partial response or progressive disease. Single-agent nivolumab was administered to trial patients in the multi-cohort phase II CheckMate 205 trial. An independent review committee assessed best overall response using the 2007 International Working Group response criteria. PBMCs from the trial were collected at three points: immediately before nivolumab initiation (C1D1), and during therapy at cycle 2 day 1 and cycle 4 day 1. Peripheral blood was collected in 8 mL Vacutainer Cell Preparation Tubes, from which PBMCs were isolated by centrifugation and then cryopreserved.

CDR1 and CDR2, per the germline V gene, are SGHRS and YFSETQ. V loses 4 bases of germline sequence and J loses 4 bases, and the interval between the two ends is 16 bases. From cysteine to phenylalanine, the CDR3 is 15 amino acids long. Only the CDR3 portion is preserved as DNA: 45 bases, with reading frame beginning at the first base. This sequence uses TRBV5-1 and TRBJ2-3; the D segment is perhaps TRBD1 or TRBD2, each sharing 5 matched bases. This specimen consisted of peripheral blood mononuclear cells (PBMCs), obtained at baseline. The receptor was derived from a human donor with classical Hodgkin lymphoma. The CDR3 region: CASSAGAGRADTQYF. The sequence in DNA is TGCGCCAGCAGCGCCGGGGCCGGCCGAGCAGATACGCAGTATTTT.